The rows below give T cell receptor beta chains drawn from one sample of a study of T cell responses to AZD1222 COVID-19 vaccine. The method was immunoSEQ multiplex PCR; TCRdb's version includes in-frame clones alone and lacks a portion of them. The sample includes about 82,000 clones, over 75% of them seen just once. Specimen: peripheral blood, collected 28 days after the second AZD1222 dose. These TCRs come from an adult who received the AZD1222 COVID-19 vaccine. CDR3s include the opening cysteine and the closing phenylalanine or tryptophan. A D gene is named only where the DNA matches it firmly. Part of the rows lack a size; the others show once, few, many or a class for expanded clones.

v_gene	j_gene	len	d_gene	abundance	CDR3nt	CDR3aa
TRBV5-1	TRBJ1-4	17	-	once	TGCGCCAGCAGCTTTTTGCCCGTTGGCAGAGCTAATGAAAAACTGTTTTTT	CASSFLPVGRANEKLFF
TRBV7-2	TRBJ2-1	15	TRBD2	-	TGTGCCAGCAGCTTAGAGAGCGGGGGATACAATGAGCAGTTCTTC	CASSLESGGYNEQFF
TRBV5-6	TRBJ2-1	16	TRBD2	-	TGTGCCAGCAGCTTCCTAGCGGGGGACTCCTACAATGAGCAGTTCTTC	CASSFLAGDSYNEQFF
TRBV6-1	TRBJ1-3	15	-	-	TGTGCCAGCAGTGAACGACGGAGCTCTGGAAACACCATATATTTT	CASSERRSSGNTIYF
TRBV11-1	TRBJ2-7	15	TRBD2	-	TGTGCCAGCAGATCCGGGACTAGCGGGGGTTACGAGCAGTACTTC	CASRSGTSGGYEQYF
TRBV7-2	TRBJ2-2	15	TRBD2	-	TGTGCCAGCAGCTTATTTGCGGGGGACACCGGGGAGCTGTTTTTT	CASSLFAGDTGELFF
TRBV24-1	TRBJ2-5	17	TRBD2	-	TGTGCCACCAGTGATTTGCCGACTAGCGGCCCTATGGAGACCCAGTACTTC	CATSDLPTSGPMETQYF
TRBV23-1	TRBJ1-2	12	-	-	TGCGCCAGAGGGGAGTATTTTTATGGCTACACCTTC	CARGEYFYGYTF
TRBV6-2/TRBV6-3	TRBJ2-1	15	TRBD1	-	TGTGCCAGCAGTTCCGGGACAGGGGGTATGAATGAGCAGTTCTTC	CASSSGTGGMNEQFF
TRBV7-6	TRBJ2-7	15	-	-	TGTGCCAGCAGCTTAGTCTCCTCCAGCGGCCACGAGCAGTACTTC	CASSLVSSSGHEQYF
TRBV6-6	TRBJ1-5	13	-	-	TGTGCCAGCAGCCAGGGTTTGAATCAGCCCCAGCATTTT	CASSQGLNQPQHF
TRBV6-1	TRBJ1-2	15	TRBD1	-	TGTGCCAGCAGTGATGAGGGACAGGGAAACTATGGCTACACCTTC	CASSDEGQGNYGYTF
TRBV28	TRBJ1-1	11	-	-	TGTGCCAGCAGCGCGAGGACACGAGCTTTCTTT	CASSARTRAFF
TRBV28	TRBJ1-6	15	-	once	TGTGCCAGCAGTGGAAGGGTTGGCTATAATTCACCCCTCCACTTT	CASSGRVGYNSPLHF
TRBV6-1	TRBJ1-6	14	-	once	TGTGCCAGCAGTGAAGGTTCGAAAGGTTCACCCCTCCACTTT	CASSEGSKGSPLHF
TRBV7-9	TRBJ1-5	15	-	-	TGTGCCAGCAGCCCCGGTGACGGTAGCAATCAGCCCCAGCATTTT	CASSPGDGSNQPQHF
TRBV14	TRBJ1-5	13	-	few	TGTGCCAGCAGCCAGACCGGGCCTCAGCCCCAGCATTTT	CASSQTGPQPQHF
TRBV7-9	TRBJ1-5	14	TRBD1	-	TGTGCCAGCAGCTTACAGGGGGCTGGGCAGCCCCAGCATTTT	CASSLQGAGQPQHF
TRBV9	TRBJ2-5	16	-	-	TGTGCCAGCAGCGTAGTTGGGGGGCCGGGTCAAGAGACCCAGTACTTC	CASSVVGGPGQETQYF
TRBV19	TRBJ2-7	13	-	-	TGTGCCAGTAGTATAGCAGAGGGGTACGAGCAGTACTTC	CASSIAEGYEQYF
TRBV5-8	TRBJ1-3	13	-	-	TGTGCCAGCAGCCCGACCGGCCGAAACACCATATATTTT	CASSPTGRNTIYF
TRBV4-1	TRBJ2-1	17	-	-	TGCGCCAGCAGCCAAGATGCGGCGGAACTGACCTACAATGAGCAGTTCTTC	CASSQDAAELTYNEQFF